This TCR beta chain emerged from a study of beta chain features in type 1 diabetes. Across the whole study: Examination covered around 98,000,000 sorted cells spanning all samples. Broader study findings: In patients and controls equally, PCR might favor templates that are shorter. All four CD4+ subsets of Type 1 diabetes patients contained TCRB CDR3s that were moderately but significantly shorter.

Expressed TCRB transcripts were sequenced because the entire RNA isolate underwent reverse transcription. Profiled with immunoSEQ multiplex PCR; TCRdb holds only in-frame clones, not every one. The sample records more than 95,000 clones, 28% being singletons. Deletions cut 5 bases from V and 7 bases from J, with 11 bases between. Germline V gives CDR1 MNHNS, CDR2 SASEGT. The CDR3 is 13 amino acids. As to this clone: The antigen remains undetermined.

One heparinised blood draw, averaging roughly 120 mL, came from each donor. Sequencing was performed on central memory CD4+ T cells from blood. The chain recombines TRBV6-1 with TRBJ1-4; D is undetermined. This receptor was taken from a woman younger than 35 with type 1 diabetes. The CDR3 bases are TGTGCCAGCAGTCTGCTGGAGGGTGAAAAACTGTTTTTT. Its protein is CASSLLEGEKLFF.